A single sample gave rise to the 4 T cell receptor beta chains below, sequenced in a study of T cell repertoires in cytomegalovirus infection. Antigens for these TCRs are unknown. TCRdb re-called the reads through MiXCR, storing one row per CDR3 protein. The sample lists tens of thousands of distinct CDR3 sequences, around 20% occurring once. The starting material was CD8+ T cells from cultured PBMCs, obtained from culture after CMV antigen stimulation. The source of these receptors is a human donor in good health (CMV status not recorded). Some clones in this sample may be carry-over from other donors' samples.

This clonotype was detected only a few times. The chain employs TRBV7-9 and TRBJ1-2; D remains ambiguous. Trimming removed 5 bases from V and 2 bases from J, with 0 bases in between. The germline V gene has CDR1 SEHNR and CDR2 FQNEAQ (reference sequence). CDR3 size: 10 residues. CDR3 residues: CASSNYGYTF. The CDR3 region has the DNA TGTGCCAGCAGCAACTATGGCTACACCTTC.

The chain recombines TRBV7-8 with TRBJ2-2, with 7 nucleotides matching TRBD1. J lost 1 base, V lost 5 bases, and 4 bases had no gene match. The CDR3 sequence is 15 residues long. Germline assignment: CDR1 SGHVS and CDR2 FQNEAQ. The CDR3 region is CASSVGTVNTGELFF. CDR3 sequence (DNA): TGTGCCAGCAGCGTCGGGACAGTGAACACCGGGGAGCTGTTTTTT.

J is TRBJ2-7 and V is TRBV28; D call uncertain. V gave up 2 bases and J gave up 2 bases, with 4 bases separating them. The CDR3 is made up of 12 amino acids. Germline values: CDR1 MDHEN, CDR2 SYDVKM. The chain's CDR3 is CASSLSTYEQYF. The CDR3, as DNA: TGTGCCAGCAGTTTAAGCACCTACGAGCAGTACTTC.

A single count supports this clonotype. V usage is TRBV27 and J usage is TRBJ2-2, with unresolved D. Trimming cost V 5 bases and J 3 bases, with 10 bases left between them. Germline V gene sequence: CDR1 MNHEY, CDR2 SMNVEV (reference sequence). There are 14 residues in the CDR3. The CDR3 DNA is TGTGCCAGCAGTAGGAAGCCAGACACCGGGGAGCTGTTTTTT. Protein sequence: CASSRKPDTGELFF.